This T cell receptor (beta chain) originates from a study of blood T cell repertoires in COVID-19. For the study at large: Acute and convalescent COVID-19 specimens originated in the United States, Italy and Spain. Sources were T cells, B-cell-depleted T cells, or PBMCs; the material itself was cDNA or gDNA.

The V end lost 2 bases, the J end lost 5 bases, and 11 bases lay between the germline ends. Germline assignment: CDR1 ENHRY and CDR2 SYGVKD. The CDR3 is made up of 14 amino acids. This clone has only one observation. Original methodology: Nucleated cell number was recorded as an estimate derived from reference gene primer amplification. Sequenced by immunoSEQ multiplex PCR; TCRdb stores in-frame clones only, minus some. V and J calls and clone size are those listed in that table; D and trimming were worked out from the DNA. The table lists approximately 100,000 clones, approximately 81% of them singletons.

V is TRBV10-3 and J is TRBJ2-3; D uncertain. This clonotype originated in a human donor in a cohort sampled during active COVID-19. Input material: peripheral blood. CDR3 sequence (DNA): TGTGCCATCAGTGAGCCCCGCGAGGTAGATACGCAGTATTTT. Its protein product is CAISEPREVDTQYF.